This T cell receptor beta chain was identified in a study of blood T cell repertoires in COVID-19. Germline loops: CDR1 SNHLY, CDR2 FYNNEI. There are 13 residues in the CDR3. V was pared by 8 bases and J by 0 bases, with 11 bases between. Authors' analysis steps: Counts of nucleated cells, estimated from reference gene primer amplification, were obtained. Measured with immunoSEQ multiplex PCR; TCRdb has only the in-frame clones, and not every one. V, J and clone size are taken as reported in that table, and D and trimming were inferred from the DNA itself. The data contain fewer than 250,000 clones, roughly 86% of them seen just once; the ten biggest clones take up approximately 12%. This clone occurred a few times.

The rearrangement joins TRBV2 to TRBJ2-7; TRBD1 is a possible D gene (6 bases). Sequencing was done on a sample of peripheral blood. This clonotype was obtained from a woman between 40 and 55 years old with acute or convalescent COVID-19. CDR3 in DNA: TGTGCCAGCCGGAACAGGGCCTCCTACGAGCAGTACTTC. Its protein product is CASRNRASYEQYF.